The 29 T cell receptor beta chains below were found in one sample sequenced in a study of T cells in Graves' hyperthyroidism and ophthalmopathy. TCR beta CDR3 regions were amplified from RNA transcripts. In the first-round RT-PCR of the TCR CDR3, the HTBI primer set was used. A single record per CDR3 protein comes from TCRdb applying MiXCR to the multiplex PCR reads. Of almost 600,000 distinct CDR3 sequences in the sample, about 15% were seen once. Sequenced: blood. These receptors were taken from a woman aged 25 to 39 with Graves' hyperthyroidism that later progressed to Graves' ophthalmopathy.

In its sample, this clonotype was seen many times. As DNA, the CDR3 is TGTGCCAGCAGCTTATTACAGGGACGCTACGAGCAGTACTTC. Its protein product is CASSLLQGRYEQYF. This chain connects TRBV11-2 to TRBJ2-7; D perhaps matches TRBD1 (6 bases). V was shortened by 2 bases and J by 3 bases, with 11 bases between the two germline ends. This CDR3 contains 14 residues. Germline CDR1 reads SGHAT; CDR2 reads FQNNGV.

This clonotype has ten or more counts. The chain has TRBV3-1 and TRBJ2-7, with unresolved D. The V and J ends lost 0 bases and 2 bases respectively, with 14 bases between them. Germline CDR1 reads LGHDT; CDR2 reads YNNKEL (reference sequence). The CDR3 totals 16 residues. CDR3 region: CASSQERSKGTYEQYF. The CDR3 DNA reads TGTGCCAGCAGCCAAGAAAGATCTAAGGGAACCTACGAGCAGTACTTC.

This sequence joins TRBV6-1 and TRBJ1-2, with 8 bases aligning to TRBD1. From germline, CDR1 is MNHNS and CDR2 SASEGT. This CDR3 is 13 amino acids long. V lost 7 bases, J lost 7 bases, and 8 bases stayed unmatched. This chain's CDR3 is CASTTDRVGGYTF. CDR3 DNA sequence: TGTGCCAGCACTACGGACAGGGTCGGTGGCTACACCTTC.

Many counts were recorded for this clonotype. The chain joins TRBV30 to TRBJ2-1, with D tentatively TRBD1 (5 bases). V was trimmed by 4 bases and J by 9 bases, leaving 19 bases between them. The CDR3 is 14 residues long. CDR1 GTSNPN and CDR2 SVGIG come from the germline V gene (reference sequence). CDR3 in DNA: TGTGCCTGGAATAACAATGGGGCTTCCTTTGAGCAGTTCTTC. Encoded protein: CAWNNNGASFEQFF.

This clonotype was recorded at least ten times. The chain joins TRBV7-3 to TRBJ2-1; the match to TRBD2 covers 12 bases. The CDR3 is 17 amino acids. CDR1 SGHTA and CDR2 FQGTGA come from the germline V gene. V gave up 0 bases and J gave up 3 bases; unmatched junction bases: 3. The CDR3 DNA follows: TGTGCCAGCAGCTTAACAACGACTAGCGGGAGCTACAATGAGCAGTTCTTC. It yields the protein CASSLTTTSGSYNEQFF.

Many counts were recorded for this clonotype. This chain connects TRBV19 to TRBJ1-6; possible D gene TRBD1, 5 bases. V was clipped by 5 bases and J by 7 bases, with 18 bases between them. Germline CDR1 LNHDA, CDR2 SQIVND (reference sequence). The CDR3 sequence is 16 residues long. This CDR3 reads CASSETVSLGNSPLHF. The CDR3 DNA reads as TGTGCCAGTAGTGAGACAGTCTCTCTCGGAAATTCACCCCTCCACTTT. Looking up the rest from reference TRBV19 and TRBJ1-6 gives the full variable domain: DGGITQSPKYLFRKEGQNVTLSCEQNLNHDAMYWYRQDPGQGLRLIYYSQIVNDFQKGDIAEGYSVSREKKESFPLTVTSAQKNPTAFYLCASSETVSLGNSPLHFGNGTRLTVT.

In nucleotides, the CDR3 is TGTGCCAGCAGCGCACAGGGGACCCAAGAGACCCAGTACTTC. This encodes CASSAQGTQETQYF. This chain joins TRBV9 and TRBJ2-5; 7 bases fit TRBD1. The CDR3 is made up of 14 amino acids. Trimming took 3 bases from V and 1 from J; bases not matched to a gene: 3. Germline assignment: CDR1 SGDLS and CDR2 YYNGEE.

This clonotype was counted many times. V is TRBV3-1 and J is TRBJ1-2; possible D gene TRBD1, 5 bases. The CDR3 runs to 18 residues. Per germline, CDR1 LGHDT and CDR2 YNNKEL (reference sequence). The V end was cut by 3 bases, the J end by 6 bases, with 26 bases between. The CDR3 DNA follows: TGTGCCAGCAGCCACGACCTTGGCGGCAGGGCGAGGGGACATGGCTACACCTTC. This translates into CASSHDLGGRARGHGYTF.

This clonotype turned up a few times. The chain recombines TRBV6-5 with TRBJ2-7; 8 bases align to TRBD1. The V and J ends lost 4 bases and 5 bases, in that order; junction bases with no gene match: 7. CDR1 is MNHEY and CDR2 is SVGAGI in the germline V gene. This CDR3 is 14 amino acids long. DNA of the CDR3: TGTGCCAGCAGTTTTCGGACAGGGATCGACGAGCAGTACTTC. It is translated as CASSFRTGIDEQYF.

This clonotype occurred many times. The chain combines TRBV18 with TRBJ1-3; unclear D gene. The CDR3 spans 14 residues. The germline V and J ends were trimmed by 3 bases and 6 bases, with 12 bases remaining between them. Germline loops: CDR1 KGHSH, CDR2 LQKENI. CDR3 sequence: CASSPGSRENTIYF. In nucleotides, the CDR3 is TGTGCCAGCTCACCGGGATCTAGAGAAAACACCATATATTTT.

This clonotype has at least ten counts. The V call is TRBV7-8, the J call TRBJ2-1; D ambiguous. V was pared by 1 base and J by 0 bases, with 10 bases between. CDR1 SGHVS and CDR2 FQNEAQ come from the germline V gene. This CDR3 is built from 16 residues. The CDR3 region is CASSLEAPSSYNEQFF. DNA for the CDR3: TGTGCCAGCAGCTTAGAAGCGCCGAGCTCCTACAATGAGCAGTTCTTC.

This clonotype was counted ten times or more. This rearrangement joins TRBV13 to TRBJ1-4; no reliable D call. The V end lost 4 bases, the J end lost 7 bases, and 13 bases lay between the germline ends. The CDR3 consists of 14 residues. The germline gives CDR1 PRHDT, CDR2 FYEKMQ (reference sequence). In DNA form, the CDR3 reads TGTGCCAGCAGCTCCACTGGGAGAGGTGAAAAACTGTTTTTT. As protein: CASSSTGRGEKLFF.

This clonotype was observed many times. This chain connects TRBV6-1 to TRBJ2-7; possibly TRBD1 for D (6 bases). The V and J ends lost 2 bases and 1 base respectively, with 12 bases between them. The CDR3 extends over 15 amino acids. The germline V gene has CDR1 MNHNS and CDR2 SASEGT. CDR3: CASSERGFVSYEQYF. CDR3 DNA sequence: TGTGCCAGCAGTGAAAGGGGGTTCGTTTCCTACGAGCAGTACTTC.

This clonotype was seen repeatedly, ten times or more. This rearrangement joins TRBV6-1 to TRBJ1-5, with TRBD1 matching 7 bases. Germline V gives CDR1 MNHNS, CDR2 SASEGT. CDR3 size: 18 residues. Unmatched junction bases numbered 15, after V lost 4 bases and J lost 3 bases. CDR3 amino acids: CASSVKGASVVDNQPQHF. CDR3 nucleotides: TGTGCCAGCAGTGTAAAGGGGGCGTCTGTGGTAGACAATCAGCCCCAGCATTTT.

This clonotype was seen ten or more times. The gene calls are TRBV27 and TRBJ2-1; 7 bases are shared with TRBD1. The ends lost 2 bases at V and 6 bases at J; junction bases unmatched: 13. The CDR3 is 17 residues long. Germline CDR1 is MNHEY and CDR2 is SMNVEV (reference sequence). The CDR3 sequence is CASSLMGRTGQGNEQFF. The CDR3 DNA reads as TGTGCCAGCAGTTTAATGGGCCGGACAGGTCAGGGCAATGAGCAGTTCTTC.

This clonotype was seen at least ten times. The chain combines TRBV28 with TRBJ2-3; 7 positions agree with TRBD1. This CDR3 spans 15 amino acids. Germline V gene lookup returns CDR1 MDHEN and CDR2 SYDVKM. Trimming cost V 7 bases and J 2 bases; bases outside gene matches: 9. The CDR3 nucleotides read TGTGCCAGCAAGGGGGCCAAAGGAAACACAGATACGCAGTATTTT. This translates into CASKGAKGNTDTQYF.

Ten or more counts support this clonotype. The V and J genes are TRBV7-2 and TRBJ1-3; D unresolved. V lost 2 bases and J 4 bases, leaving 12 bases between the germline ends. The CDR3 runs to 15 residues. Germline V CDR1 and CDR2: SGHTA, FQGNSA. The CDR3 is CASSLTLGSGNTIYF. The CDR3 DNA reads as TGTGCCAGCAGCTTAACGCTGGGTTCAGGAAACACCATATATTTT.

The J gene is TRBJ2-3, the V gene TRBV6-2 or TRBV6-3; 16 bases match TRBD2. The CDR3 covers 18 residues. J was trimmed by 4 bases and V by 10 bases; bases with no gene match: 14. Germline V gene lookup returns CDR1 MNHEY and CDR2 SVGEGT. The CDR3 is CATNPGTSGRAFPDTQYF. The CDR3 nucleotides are TGTGCCACCAACCCCGGGACTAGCGGGAGGGCCTTTCCAGATACGCAGTATTTT.

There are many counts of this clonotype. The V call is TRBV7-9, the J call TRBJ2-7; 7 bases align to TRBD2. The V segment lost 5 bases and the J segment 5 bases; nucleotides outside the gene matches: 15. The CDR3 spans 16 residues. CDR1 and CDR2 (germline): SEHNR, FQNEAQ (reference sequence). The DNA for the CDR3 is TGTGCCAGCAGCGCGCCTTTCCTAGCGGATTGGAACGAGCAGTACTTC. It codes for CASSAPFLADWNEQYF. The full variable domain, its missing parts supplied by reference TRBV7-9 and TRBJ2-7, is DTGVSQNPRHKITKRGQNVTFRCDPISEHNRLYWYRQTLGQGPEFLTYFQNEAQLEKSRLLSDRFSAERPKGSFSTLEIQRTEQGDSAMYLCASSAPFLADWNEQYFGPGTRLTVT.

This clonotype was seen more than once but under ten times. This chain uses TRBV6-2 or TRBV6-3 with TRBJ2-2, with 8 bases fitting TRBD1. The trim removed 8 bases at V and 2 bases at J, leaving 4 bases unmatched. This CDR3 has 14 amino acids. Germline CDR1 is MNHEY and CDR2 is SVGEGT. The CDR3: CASDRGSNTGELFF. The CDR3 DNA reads TGTGCCAGCGACAGGGGCTCAAACACCGGGGAGCTGTTTTTT.

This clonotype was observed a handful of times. The CDR3 spells CATSDGASDTYEQYF. CDR3 nucleotides: TGTGCCACCAGTGATGGTGCTAGCGATACCTACGAGCAGTACTTC. This chain joins TRBV24-1 and TRBJ2-7; TRBD2 is a possible D gene (6 bases). The germline gives CDR1 KGHDR, CDR2 SFDVKD. The CDR3 has 15 residues. Between the trimmed V and J ends, which lost 3 bases and 2 bases, there was a span of 13 bases.

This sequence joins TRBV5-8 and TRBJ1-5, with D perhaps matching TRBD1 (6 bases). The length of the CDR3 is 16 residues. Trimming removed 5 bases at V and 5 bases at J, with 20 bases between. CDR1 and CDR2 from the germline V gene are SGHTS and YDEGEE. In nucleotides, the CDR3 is TGTGCCAGCAGATATGGGGGGGGAGGGGGTCATCAGCCCCAGCATTTT. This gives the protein CASRYGGGGGHQPQHF.

The CDR3, as DNA: TGTGCCAGCAGCTTAAGGTACCGGACAGGGACCTACGAGCAGTACTTC. Protein: CASSLRYRTGTYEQYF. V gene TRBV7-8 combines with J gene TRBJ2-7; 8 bases are shared with TRBD1. Germline V gene lookup returns CDR1 SGHVS and CDR2 FQNEAQ. V dropped 2 bases and J dropped 2; count of bases not matched to a gene: 8. The CDR3 totals 16 residues.

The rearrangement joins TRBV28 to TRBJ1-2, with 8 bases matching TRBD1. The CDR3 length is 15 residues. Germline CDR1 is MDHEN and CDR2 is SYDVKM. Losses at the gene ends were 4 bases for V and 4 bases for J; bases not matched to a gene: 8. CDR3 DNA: TGTGCCAGCAGTTCAACAGGGGGGCATCTCTATGGCTACACCTTC. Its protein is CASSSTGGHLYGYTF.

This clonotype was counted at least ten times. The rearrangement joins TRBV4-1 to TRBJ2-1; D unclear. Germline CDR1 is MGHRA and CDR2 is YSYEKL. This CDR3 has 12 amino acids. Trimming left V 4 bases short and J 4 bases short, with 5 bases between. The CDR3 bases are TGCGCCAGCAGCCCAGCGTACAATGAGCAGTTCTTC. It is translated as CASSPAYNEQFF.

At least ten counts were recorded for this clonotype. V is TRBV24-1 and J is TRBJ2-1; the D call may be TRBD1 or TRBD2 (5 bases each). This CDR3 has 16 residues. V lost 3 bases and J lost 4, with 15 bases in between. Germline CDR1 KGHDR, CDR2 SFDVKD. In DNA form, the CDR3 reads TGTGCCACCAGTGATGAATACGGGACGGCTTACAATGAGCAGTTCTTC. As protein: CATSDEYGTAYNEQFF.

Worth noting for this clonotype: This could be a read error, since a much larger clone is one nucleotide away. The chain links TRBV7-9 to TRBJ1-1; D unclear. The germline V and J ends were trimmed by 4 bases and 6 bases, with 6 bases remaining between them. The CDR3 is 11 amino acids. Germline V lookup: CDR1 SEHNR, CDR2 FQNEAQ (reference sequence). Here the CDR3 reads CASSSRAEAFF. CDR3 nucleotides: TGTGCCAGCAGCTCCCGGGCTGAAGCTTTCTTT.

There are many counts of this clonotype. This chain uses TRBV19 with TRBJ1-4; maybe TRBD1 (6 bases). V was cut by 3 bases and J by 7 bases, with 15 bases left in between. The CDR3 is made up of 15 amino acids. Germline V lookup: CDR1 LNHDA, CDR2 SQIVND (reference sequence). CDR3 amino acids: CASSMIWGLGEKLFF. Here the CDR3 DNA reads TGTGCCAGTAGTATGATTTGGGGGCTGGGTGAAAAACTGTTTTTT.

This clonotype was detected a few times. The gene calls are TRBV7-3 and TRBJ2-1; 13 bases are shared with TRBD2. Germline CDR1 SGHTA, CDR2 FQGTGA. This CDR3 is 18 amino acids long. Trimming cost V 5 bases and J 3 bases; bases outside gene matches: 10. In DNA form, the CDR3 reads TGTGCCAGCAGCGCTACCGGGACTAGCGGGATTCTCTACAATGAGCAGTTCTTC. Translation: CASSATGTSGILYNEQFF. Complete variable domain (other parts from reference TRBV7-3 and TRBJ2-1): GAGVSQTPSNKVTEKGKYVELRCDPISGHTALYWYRQSLGQGPEFLIYFQGTGAADDSGLPNDRFFAVRPEGSVSTLKIQRTERGDSAVYLCASSATGTSGILYNEQFFGPGTRLTVL.